This T cell receptor beta chain was observed in a study of T cell clonotyping in hematopoietic cell transplantation. Findings and caveats of the study: Few recipient clonotypes overlapped donors; over 95% were de novo at given depth. Pathologically expanded recipient clonotypes increased progressively from day 30 to day 180 as diversity fell. Without cell sorting, CD4 versus CD8 contributions remain unresolved.

The protocol was immunoSEQ multiplex PCR, while the TCRdb copy is restricted to in-frame clones and leaves out a portion. The profile shows roughly 40,000 clones, roughly 94% of them singletons. For this clone: The antigen is undetermined.

V was pared by 4 bases and J by 6 bases, with 13 bases between. The CDR3 extends over 13 amino acids. Germline V gene data show CDR1 as SGDLS and CDR2 as YYNGEE. The sample taken for sequencing was peripheral blood mononuclear cells. The origin of this receptor is a woman aged 45-59 years in good health. Some clones in this sample may be carry-over from other donors' samples. The chain couples TRBV9 to TRBJ1-1; weak D call: TRBD1 (6 bases). In DNA form, the CDR3 reads TGTGCCAGCAGCCCCCCTGGGGGCGCTGAAGCTTTCTTT. Translation gives CASSPPGGAEAFF.